This note documents a single T cell receptor (beta chain) sequence. What it binds is not known. Researchers ran the PCR with 60 Vbeta and 13 Jbeta primers. Clones were read by immunoSEQ multiplex PCR, and TCRdb kept only the in-frame ones, dropping some. This table has just over 150,000 clones, roughly 90% appearing once. With V trimmed by 4 bases and J by 4 bases, 9 bases remained unmatched. CDR3 length: 17 residues. In germline, CDR1 is SGHRS, CDR2 YFSETQ. The data were obtained in a study of cytomegalovirus exposure and HLA in healthy donors. Study results and caveats: Exclusion applied to some V segments, including TRBV6-2 and TRBV6-3, as they were indistinguishable. A link between a missense DCLRE1C variant and TCR beta V- and J-gene trimming emerged from a later analysis. Earlier findings revealed that most TCR beta V segments proved productive either about 87% or about 30% of the time.

This TCR derives from a woman in her late teens or twenties in good health and CMV-seronegative. The chain has TRBV5-1 and TRBJ2-1, with 12 bases that match TRBD2. Input material: PBMCs. The CDR3 DNA reads TGCGCCAGCAGCCTGCTGTCCGGGACTAGCGGGTACAATGAGCAGTTCTTC. This codes for CASSLLSGTSGYNEQFF.